These 16 T cell receptor beta chains were sequenced from one sample in a study of OX40 agonist ivuxolimab in advanced cancers. Data came from immunoSEQ multiplex PCR; TCRdb stores just in-frame clones and leaves some out. This repertoire shows about 26,000 clones, 88% found once; its top ten account for 22%. The sample was CD4+ or CD8+ T cells sorted from blood, taken in a trial of the OX40 agonist ivuxolimab. Receptor source: an adult with an advanced solid tumor such as melanoma, head and neck, liver or kidney cancer.

The genes are TRBV13 and TRBJ1-5, with 7 bases identical to TRBD1. With V trimmed by 5 bases and J by 5 bases, 6 bases remained unmatched. This CDR3 comprises 14 residues. Germline assignment: CDR1 PRHDT and CDR2 FYEKMQ (reference sequence). This CDR3 reads CASSEGQQDQPQHF. The CDR3 nucleotides are TGTGCCAGCAGCGAGGGACAGCAAGATCAGCCCCAGCATTTT.

The table lists this clone with a count of one. This chain joins TRBV4-1 and TRBJ1-2; no definite D call. Trimming took off 9 bases at V and 0 bases at J, with 11 bases between the two ends. The CDR3 totals 13 residues. CDR1 MGHRA and CDR2 YSYEKL come from the germline V gene. The CDR3 loop is CASNEGANYGYTF. The DNA of the CDR3 is TGCGCCAGTAACGAAGGAGCTAACTATGGCTACACCTTC.

The V and J genes are TRBV28 and TRBJ2-7; 10 nucleotides match TRBD2. The J segment lost 0 bases and the V segment lost 2 bases, leaving 4 bases of the junction unmatched. CDR3 length: 16 residues. The V gene's germline CDR1 is MDHEN and CDR2 SYDVKM. Here the CDR3 DNA reads TGTGCCAGCAGTTTAGCTAGCGGGGGCCTCTCCTACGAGCAGTACTTC. Amino acid sequence: CASSLASGGLSYEQYF.

CDR3 region: CASSNVPLNEQFF. CDR3 bases: TGTGCCAGCAGCAACGTGCCCCTGAATGAGCAGTTCTTC. The rearrangement joins TRBV9 to TRBJ2-1; D is unresolved. V lost 4 bases to trimming and J lost 7 bases, with 12 bases between them. The CDR3 length is 13 residues. Per germline, CDR1 SGDLS and CDR2 YYNGEE.

CDR3 sequence (DNA): TGTGCCAGCAGCGTAACTAGCGGGAGGGGGGAGACCCAGTACTTC. This encodes CASSVTSGRGETQYF. The J gene is TRBJ2-5, the V gene TRBV9, with 13 bases that match TRBD2. The germline gives CDR1 SGDLS, CDR2 YYNGEE. The CDR3 spans 15 residues. The V segment lost 1 base and the J segment 5 bases; nucleotides outside the gene matches: 2.

The V and J genes are TRBV6-1 and TRBJ2-7; 10 bases match TRBD2. Germline V gives CDR1 MNHNS, CDR2 SASEGT. This CDR3 has 16 residues. Trimming took 2 bases from V and 4 from J; bases not matched to a gene: 8. Here the CDR3 DNA reads TGTGCCAGCAGTGAATCAACAGCGGGGGGGTTGTACGAGCAGTACTTC. Protein product: CASSESTAGGLYEQYF.

The chain joins TRBV4-1 to TRBJ2-6; D possibly uses TRBD1 or TRBD2 (6 bases each). Germline CDR1 is MGHRA and CDR2 is YSYEKL. This CDR3 region has 18 residues. V lost 0 bases and J lost 0, with 12 bases in between. This CDR3 is CASSQETGGNSGANVLTF. The CDR3, as DNA: TGCGCCAGCAGCCAAGAAACCGGGGGCAACTCTGGGGCCAACGTCCTGACTTTC.

This rearrangement joins TRBV7-9 to TRBJ2-7; 13 bases match TRBD2. The CDR3 sequence is 17 residues long. The V gene end was trimmed by 5 bases and the J gene end by 2 bases; junction bases not matched to a gene: 9. Germline V lookup: CDR1 SEHNR, CDR2 FQNEAQ (reference sequence). The CDR3 nucleotides are TGTGCCAGCAGCCCTCGGACTAGCGGGGGTAGGGCCTACGAGCAGTACTTC. This encodes CASSPRTSGGRAYEQYF. Together with reference TRBV7-9 and TRBJ2-7, the CDR3 gives the full variable domain: DTGVSQNPRHKITKRGQNVTFRCDPISEHNRLYWYRQTLGQGPEFLTYFQNEAQLEKSRLLSDRFSAERPKGSFSTLEIQRTEQGDSAMYLCASSPRTSGGRAYEQYFGPGTRLTVT.

V usage is TRBV27 and J usage is TRBJ2-6, with 10 bases that match TRBD1. The CDR3 extends over 16 amino acids. Trimming removed 6 bases from V and 3 bases from J; junction bases left unmatched: 5. Germline V gene sequence: CDR1 MNHEY, CDR2 SMNVEV (reference sequence). CDR3 sequence reads: CASRETGGLGANVLTF. CDR3 coding DNA: TGTGCCAGCAGGGAGACAGGGGGCCTTGGGGCCAACGTCCTGACTTTC.

This clone was recorded a few times. V and J are TRBV7-8 and TRBJ2-3; TRBD1 or TRBD2 may be the D gene (5 bases each). Germline CDR1 and CDR2: SGHVS and FQNEAQ. The CDR3 is made up of 11 amino acids. V was clipped by 4 bases and J by 13 bases, with 12 bases between them. The CDR3 here is CASSSRDLKYF. In DNA, the CDR3 is TGTGCCAGCAGCTCCCGGGACCTGAAGTATTTT.

In its sample, this clone was seen once. V and J are TRBV9 and TRBJ1-2; TRBD1 agrees at 7 bases. This CDR3 region has 13 residues. Germline lookup yields CDR1 SGDLS and CDR2 YYNGEE. Unmatched junction bases numbered 3, after V lost 3 bases and J lost 4 bases. CDR3: CASSGGQPYGYTF. Written as DNA, the CDR3 is TGTGCCAGCAGCGGGGGACAGCCCTATGGCTACACCTTC. The full variable domain, completed using reference TRBV9 and TRBJ1-2, is DSGVTQTPKHLITATGQRVTLRCSPRSGDLSVYWYQQSLDQGLQFLIQYYNGEERAKGNILERFSAQQFPDLHSELNLSSLELGDSALYFCASSGGQPYGYTFGSGTRLTVV.

There are a few counts of this clone. V is TRBV30 and J is TRBJ1-2; unclear D gene. The CDR3 extends over 16 amino acids. The germline V gene has CDR1 GTSNPN and CDR2 SVGIG (reference sequence). V shed 0 bases and J shed 3 bases, with 17 bases lying between them. CDR3: CAWSVQGRLPYYGYTF. Written as DNA, the CDR3 is TGTGCCTGGAGTGTACAAGGGCGACTACCTTACTATGGCTACACCTTC.

The chain combines TRBV2 with TRBJ1-3, with D unclear. The ends were cut back, 2 bases at V and 2 bases at J, with 7 bases in the middle. Germline-derived CDR1 and CDR2 are SNHLY and FYNNEI. The CDR3 consists of 14 residues. CDR3 DNA: TGTGCCAGCAGTGAATCTCGAGCTGGAAACACCATATATTTT. The encoded protein is CASSESRAGNTIYF.

The chain couples TRBV27 to TRBJ1-5; D not certain. CDR1 MNHEY and CDR2 SMNVEV come from the germline V gene (reference sequence). CDR3 length: 13 amino acids. Deletions cut 1 base from V and 4 bases from J, with 5 bases between. This CDR3 is CASSLWSNQPQHF. The CDR3 DNA follows: TGTGCCAGCAGTTTATGGAGTAATCAGCCCCAGCATTTT.

The chain links TRBV9 to TRBJ2-3; D unclear. CDR3 length: 11 residues. Germline loops: CDR1 SGDLS, CDR2 YYNGEE. Trimming removed 2 bases from V and 5 bases from J, with 3 bases in between. CDR3 DNA: TGTGCCAGCAGCGTCGGAGATACGCAGTATTTT. Translation: CASSVGDTQYF.

This clone was seen once. This rearrangement joins TRBV5-1 to TRBJ2-3; 7 bases line up with TRBD1. The trim removed 6 bases at V and 2 bases at J, leaving 6 bases unmatched. The germline CDR1 and CDR2 sequences are SGHRS and YFSETQ. CDR3 length: 14 residues. The CDR3 DNA follows: TGCGCCAGCACACGGGACAGCTACACAGATACGCAGTATTTT. The encoded protein is CASTRDSYTDTQYF.